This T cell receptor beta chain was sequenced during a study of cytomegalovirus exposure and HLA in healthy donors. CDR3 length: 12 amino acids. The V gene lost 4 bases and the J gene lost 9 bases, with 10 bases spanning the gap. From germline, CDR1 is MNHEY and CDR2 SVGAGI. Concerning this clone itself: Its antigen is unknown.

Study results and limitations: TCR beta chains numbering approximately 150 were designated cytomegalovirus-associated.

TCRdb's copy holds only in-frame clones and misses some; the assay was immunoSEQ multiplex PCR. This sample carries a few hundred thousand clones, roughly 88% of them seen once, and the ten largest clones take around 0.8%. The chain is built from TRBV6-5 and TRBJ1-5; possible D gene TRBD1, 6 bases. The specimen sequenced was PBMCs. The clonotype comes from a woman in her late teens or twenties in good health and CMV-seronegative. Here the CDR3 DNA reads TGTGCCAGCAGTTCCTTAGGGGGGCCCCAGCATTTT. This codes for CASSSLGGPQHF.